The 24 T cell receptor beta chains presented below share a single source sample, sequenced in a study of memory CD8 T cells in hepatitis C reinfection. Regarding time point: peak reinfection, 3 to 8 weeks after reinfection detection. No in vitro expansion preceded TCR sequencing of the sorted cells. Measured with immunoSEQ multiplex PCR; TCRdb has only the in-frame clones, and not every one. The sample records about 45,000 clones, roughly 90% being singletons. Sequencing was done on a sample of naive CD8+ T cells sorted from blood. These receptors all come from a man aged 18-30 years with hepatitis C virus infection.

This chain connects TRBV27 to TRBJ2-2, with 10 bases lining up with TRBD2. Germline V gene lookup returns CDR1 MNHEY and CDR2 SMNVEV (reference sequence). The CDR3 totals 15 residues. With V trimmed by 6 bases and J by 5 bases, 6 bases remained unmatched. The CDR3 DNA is TGTGCCAGCAGACCGGGACTAGCGACAACCGGGGAGCTGTTTTTT. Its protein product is CASRPGLATTGELFF.

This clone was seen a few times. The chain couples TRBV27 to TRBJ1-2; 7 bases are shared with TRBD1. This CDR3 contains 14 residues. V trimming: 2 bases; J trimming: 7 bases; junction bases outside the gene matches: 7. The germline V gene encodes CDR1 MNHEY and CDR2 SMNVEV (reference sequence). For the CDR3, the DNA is TGTGCCAGCAGTTTACGGGAAACAGGGGTTGGCTACACCTTC. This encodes CASSLRETGVGYTF.

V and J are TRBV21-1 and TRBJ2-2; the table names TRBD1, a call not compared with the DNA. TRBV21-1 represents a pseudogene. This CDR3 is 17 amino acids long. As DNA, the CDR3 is TGTGCCAGCAGCCGACAGGGAGAGGGGGAGAACACCGGGGAGCTGTTTTTT. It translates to CASSRQGEGENTGELFF.

The CDR3 sequence is CASSQDLAGAMSYNEQFF. CDR3 DNA sequence: TGCGCCAGCAGCCAAGATTTGGCAGGGGCTATGTCCTACAATGAGCAGTTCTTC. The chain is built from TRBV4-3 and TRBJ2-1; perhaps TRBD1 as D (6 bases). This CDR3 has 18 amino acids. V lost 0 bases, J lost 1 base, and 16 bases lay in between. CDR1 and CDR2 from the germline V gene are LGHNA and YSLEER.

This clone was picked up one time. CDR3 amino acids: CASSLEAPGREGSYGYTF. Written as DNA, the CDR3 is TGTGCCAGCAGCTTAGAAGCCCCAGGGAGGGAGGGTTCCTATGGCTACACCTTC. The V and J genes are TRBV7-2 and TRBJ1-2, with a possible D match to TRBD1 (5 bases). Trimming took 1 base from V and 4 from J, leaving 22 bases between them. CDR1 is SGHTA, CDR2 FQGNSA, per germline. The CDR3 has 18 residues.

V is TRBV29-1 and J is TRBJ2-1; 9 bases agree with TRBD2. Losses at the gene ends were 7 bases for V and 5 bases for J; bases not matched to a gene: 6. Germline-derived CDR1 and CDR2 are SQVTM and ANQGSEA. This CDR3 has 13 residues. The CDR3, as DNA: TGCAGCGCACGACTAGCGGCAAACAATGAGCAGTTCTTC. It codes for CSARLAANNEQFF.

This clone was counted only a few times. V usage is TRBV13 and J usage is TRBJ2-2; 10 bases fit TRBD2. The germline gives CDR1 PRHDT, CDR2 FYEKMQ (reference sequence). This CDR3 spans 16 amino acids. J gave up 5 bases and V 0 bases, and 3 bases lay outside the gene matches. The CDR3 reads CASSLGLAGRTGELFF. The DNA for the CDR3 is TGTGCCAGCAGCTTAGGACTAGCGGGAAGGACCGGGGAGCTGTTTTTT.

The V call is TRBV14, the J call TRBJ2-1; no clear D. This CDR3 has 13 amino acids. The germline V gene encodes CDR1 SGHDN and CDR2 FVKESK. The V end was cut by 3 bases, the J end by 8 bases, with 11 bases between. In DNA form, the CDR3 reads TGTGCCAGCAGCCAGGCAAACGAGGATGAGCAGTTCTTC. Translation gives CASSQANEDEQFF.

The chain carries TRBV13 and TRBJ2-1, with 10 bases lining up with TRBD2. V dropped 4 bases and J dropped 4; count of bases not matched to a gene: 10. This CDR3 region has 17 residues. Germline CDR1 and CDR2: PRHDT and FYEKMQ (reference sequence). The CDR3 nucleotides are TGTGCCAGCAGCTCCCCGACTAGCGGGCTTTATTACAATGAGCAGTTCTTC. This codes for CASSSPTSGLYYNEQFF.

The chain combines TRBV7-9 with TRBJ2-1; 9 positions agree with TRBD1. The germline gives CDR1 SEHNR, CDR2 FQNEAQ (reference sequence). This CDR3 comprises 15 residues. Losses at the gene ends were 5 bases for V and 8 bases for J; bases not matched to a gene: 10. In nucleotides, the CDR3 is TGTGCCAGCAGCCCCAGGGACAGGGCGGCGGATGAGCAGTTCTTC. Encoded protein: CASSPRDRAADEQFF.

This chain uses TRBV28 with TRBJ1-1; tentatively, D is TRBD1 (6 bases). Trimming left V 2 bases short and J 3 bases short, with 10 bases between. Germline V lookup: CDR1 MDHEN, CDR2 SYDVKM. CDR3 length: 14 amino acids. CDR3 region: CASSLKDRYTEAFF. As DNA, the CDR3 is TGTGCCAGCAGTTTAAAAGACAGGTACACTGAAGCTTTCTTT.

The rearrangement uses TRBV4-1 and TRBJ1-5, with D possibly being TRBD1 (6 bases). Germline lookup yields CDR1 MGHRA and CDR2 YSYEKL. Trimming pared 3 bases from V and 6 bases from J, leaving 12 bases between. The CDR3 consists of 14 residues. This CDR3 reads CASSHGGLGQPQHF. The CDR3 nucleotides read TGCGCCAGCAGCCACGGGGGGCTGGGTCAGCCCCAGCATTTT.

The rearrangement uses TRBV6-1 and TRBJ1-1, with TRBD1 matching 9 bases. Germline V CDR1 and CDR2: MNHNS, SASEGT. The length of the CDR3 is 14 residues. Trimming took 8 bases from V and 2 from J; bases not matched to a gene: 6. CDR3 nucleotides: TGTGCCAGCGGGACAGGGAAACGAAACACTGAAGCTTTCTTT. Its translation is CASGTGKRNTEAFF.

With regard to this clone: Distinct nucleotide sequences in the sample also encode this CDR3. In DNA form, the CDR3 reads TGTGCCACCAGCGGCGGGGGGAACCCCACAGATACGCAGTATTTT. Encoded protein: CATSGGGNPTDTQYF. The gene calls are TRBV15 and TRBJ2-3; TRBD2 matches at 8 bases. J gave up 2 bases and V 5 bases, and 6 bases lay outside the gene matches. The CDR3 is made up of 15 amino acids. Germline lookup yields CDR1 LNHNV and CDR2 YYDKDF (reference sequence).

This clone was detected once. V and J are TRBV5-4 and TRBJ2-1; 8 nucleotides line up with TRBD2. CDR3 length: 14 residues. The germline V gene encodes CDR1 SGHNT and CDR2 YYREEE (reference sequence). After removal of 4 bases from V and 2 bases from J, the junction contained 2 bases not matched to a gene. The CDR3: CASSLSGTYNEQFF. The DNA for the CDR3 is TGTGCCAGCAGCCTTAGCGGGACCTACAATGAGCAGTTCTTC.

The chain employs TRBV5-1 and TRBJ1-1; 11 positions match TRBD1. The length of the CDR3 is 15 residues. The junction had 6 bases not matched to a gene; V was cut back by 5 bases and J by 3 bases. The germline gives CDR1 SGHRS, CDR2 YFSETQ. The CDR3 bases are TGCGCCAGCAGTCTTGGGACAGGGGGGGACACTGAAGCTTTCTTT. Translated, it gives CASSLGTGGDTEAFF.

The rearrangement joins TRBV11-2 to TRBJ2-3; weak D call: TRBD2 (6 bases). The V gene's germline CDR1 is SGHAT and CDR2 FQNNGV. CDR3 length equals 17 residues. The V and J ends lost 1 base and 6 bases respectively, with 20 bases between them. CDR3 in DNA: TGTGCCAGCAGCTTAGGTGGTAGCGGCTTACCGGCGGATACGCAGTATTTT. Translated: CASSLGGSGLPADTQYF.

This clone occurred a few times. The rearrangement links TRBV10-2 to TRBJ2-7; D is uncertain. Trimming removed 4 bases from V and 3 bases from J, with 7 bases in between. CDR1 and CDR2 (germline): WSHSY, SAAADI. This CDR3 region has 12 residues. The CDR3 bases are TGCGCCAGCAGTGCCGGCGGCTACGAGCAGTACGTC. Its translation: CASSAGGYEQYV.

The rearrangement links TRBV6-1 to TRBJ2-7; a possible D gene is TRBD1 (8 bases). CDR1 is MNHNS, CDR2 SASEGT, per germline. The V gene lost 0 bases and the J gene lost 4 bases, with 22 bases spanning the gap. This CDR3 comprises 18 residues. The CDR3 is CASSEALGGQGASYEQYV. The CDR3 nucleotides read TGTGCCAGCAGTGAAGCGCTGGGAGGGCAGGGGGCCTCGTACGAGCAGTACGTC.

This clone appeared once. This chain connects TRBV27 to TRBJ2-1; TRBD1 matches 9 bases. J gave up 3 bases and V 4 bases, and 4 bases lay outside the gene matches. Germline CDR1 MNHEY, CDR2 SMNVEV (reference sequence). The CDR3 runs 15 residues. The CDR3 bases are TGTGCCAGCAGTTCCGGGACAGGGATCTACAATGAGCAGTTCTTC. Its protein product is CASSSGTGIYNEQFF.

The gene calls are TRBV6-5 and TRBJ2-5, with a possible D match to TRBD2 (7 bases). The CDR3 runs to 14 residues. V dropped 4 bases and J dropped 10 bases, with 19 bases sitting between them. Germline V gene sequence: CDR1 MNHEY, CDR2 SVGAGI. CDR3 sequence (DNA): TGTGCCAGCAGTTCCGGACTTGCGGGGGCCGTCCAGTACTTC. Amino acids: CASSSGLAGAVQYF.

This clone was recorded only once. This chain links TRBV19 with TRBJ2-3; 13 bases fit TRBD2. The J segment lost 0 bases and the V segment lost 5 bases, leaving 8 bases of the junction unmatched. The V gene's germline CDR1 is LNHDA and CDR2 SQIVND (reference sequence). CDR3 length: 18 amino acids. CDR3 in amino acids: CASSLRLAGGPSTDTQYF. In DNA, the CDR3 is TGTGCCAGTAGTCTCCGACTAGCGGGAGGCCCTAGCACAGATACGCAGTATTTT.

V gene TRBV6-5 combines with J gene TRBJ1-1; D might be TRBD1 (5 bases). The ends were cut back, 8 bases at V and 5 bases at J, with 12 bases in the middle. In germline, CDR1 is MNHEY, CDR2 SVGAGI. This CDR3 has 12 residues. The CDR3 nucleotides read TGTGCCAGCGGGGGAGGGTGGACTGAAGCTTTCTTT. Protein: CASGGGWTEAFF.

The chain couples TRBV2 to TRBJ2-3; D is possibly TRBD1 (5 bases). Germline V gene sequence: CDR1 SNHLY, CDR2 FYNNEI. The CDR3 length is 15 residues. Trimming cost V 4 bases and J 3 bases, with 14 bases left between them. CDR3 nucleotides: TGTGCCAGCAGTGTCGGGCAGGGTGAGACAGATACGCAGTATTTT. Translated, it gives CASSVGQGETDTQYF.